There are many counts of the clone carrying this T cell receptor (beta chain). Its antigen is as yet unknown. The sample is drawn from a study of T cells after yellow fever vaccination. Across the study: Preparation used SMART-Seq v4 Ultra Low Input for the low-cell-number fractions. Broader study findings: Clones that expanded after primary vaccination mostly reappeared after the booster (nearly 98% CD4, roughly 87% CD8). Weaker overall was a secondary response that nonetheless peaked faster, on day 5 versus 15.

TCRdb called the 5' RACE reads again in MiXCR, with one record for every CDR3 protein. The sample lists under 350,000 distinct CDR3 sequences, roughly 4.3% occurring once. V was cut by 1 base and J by 5 bases, with 8 bases left in between. From germline, CDR1 is SGHTA and CDR2 FQGTGA. This CDR3 has 13 amino acids. The sequencing used PBMCs, collected 5 days after the yellow fever booster vaccination. This chain uses TRBV7-3 with TRBJ2-5; TRBD2 is a possible D gene (5 bases). This sequence originates from a man younger than 35 who received the YFV17D yellow fever vaccine. The CDR3 protein is CASSLSSGETQYF. The DNA of the CDR3 is TGTGCCAGCAGCTTAAGTTCGGGGGAGACCCAGTACTTC.